This TCR beta chain was sequenced during a study of spatial heterogeneity in lung cancer. There are 15 residues in the CDR3. Germline V gene sequence: CDR1 LGHNA, CDR2 YNFKEQ. V dropped 5 bases and J dropped 2; count of bases not matched to a gene: 4. The sample's time point: sample taken at primary tumor resection. This clonotype was counted at least ten times. TCRdb re-called the 5' RACE reads through MiXCR, storing one row per CDR3 protein. The sample shows fewer than 65,000 distinct CDR3 sequences, about 6.6% of them seen only once. V and J are TRBV4-2 and TRBJ2-5, with TRBD2 matching 11 bases. The TCR was taken from a female donor with early-stage non-small cell lung cancer. Material: PBMCs, obtained at surgery. For the CDR3, the DNA is TGTGCCAGCAGCGGTAGCGGGAGGGGTCAAGAGACCCAGTACTTC. Translating it yields CASSGSGRGQETQYF.